A selection of T cell receptor beta chains follows, all from one sample in a study of cytomegalovirus exposure and HLA in healthy donors. Assay: immunoSEQ multiplex PCR; the TCRdb copy retains only in-frame clones and omits some. Its table records about 34,000 clones. The sample taken for sequencing was PBMCs. These receptor sequences come from a woman between 35 and 50 years old in good health and CMV-seropositive. CDR3s include the opening cysteine and the closing phenylalanine or tryptophan. D genes are given only for firm matches.

>TRBJ1-1|TRBD1|TRBV28
TGTGCCAGCAGTACAGGGGCTGGTTTGGGCACTGAAGCTTTCTTT
CASSTGAGLGTEAFF
>TRBJ2-7|NA|TRBV25-1
TGTGCCAGCAGTGAGGCCAGCGAGCAGTACTTC
CASSEASEQYF
>TRBJ2-3|NA|TRBV5-5
TGTGCCAGCAGCTTGGGCGACACTTTCACAGATACGCAGTATTTT
CASSLGDTFTDTQYF
>TRBJ2-3|TRBD2|TRBV4-3
TGCGCCAGCAGCCAAGATGGGCGGACTAGCTCAACAGATACGCAGTATTTT
CASSQDGRTSSTDTQYF
>TRBJ2-5|TRBD1|TRBV5-4
TGTGCCAGCAGCGGGGACAGGGGGCGGGAGACCCAGTACTTC
CASSGDRGRETQYF
>TRBJ2-7|NA|TRBV30
TGTGCCGGGAGTGTACTTGGGGAGTATTCCAACGAGCAGTACTTC
CAGSVLGEYSNEQYF
>TRBJ2-2|TRBD2|TRBV7-2
TGTGCCAGCAGCTTTACTAGCGGGAGCGGGACCGGGGAGCTGTTTTTT
CASSFTSGSGTGELFF
>TRBJ2-1|TRBD2|TRBV4-3
TGCGCCAGCAGCCAAGATTGGGGTAGCGGGTCCTACAATGAGCAGTTCTTC
CASSQDWGSGSYNEQFF
>TRBJ2-7|NA|TRBV29-1
TGCAGCGTTGTATCACACCTAGAGCCTTCCTACGAGCAGTACTTC
CSVVSHLEPSYEQYF
>TRBJ1-1|NA|TRBV9
TGTGCCAGCAGCGTAGGGTCGGACACTGAAGCTTTCTTT
CASSVGSDTEAFF
>TRBJ2-7|TRBD2|TRBV7-8
TGTGCCAGCAGCTTAGACTACGACACCCAGGGACTAGCGGGGGACTCCTACGAGCAGTACTTC
CASSLDYDTQGLAGDSYEQYF
>TRBJ1-2|TRBD1|TRBV29-1
TGCAGCGCAGGGGGCGATCGGGGCTACACCTTC
CSAGGDRGYTF
>TRBJ1-1|NA|TRBV6-5
TGTGCCAGCAGACAGACGGTTACTGAAGCTTTCTTT
CASRQTVTEAFF
>TRBJ2-7|NA|TRBV25-1
TGTGCCAGCAGGGAGCCCGCCCTCTCCGAGCAGTACTTC
CASREPALSEQYF
>TRBJ2-7|TRBD2|TRBV4-3
TGCGCCAGCAGCCAAGAAAGACTAGCGGGTAGCGAGCAGTACTTC
CASSQERLAGSEQYF
>TRBJ2-7|NA|TRBV5-4
TGTGCCAGCAGCTTGGAGACTAAGACCTACGAGCAGTACTTC
CASSLETKTYEQYF
>TRBJ2-2|NA|TRBV5-1
TGCGCCAGCAGGAGAGCAGGACTTAACACCGGGGAGCTGTTTTTT
CASRRAGLNTGELFF
>TRBJ1-5|TRBD1|TRBV30
TGTGCCTGGAGTGCCTTAGACAGGGGCCTGAGGCAGCCCCAGCATTTT
CAWSALDRGLRQPQHF
>TRBJ1-5|NA|TRBV19
TGTGCCAGTAGTATAGACCCCGGACACTTAGATCAGCCCCAGCATTTT
CASSIDPGHLDQPQHF
>TRBJ2-1|NA|TRBV30
TGTGCCTGGAGTGGGATGGAAGGTAAAGCGCGACCCTTCAACTCCTACAATGAGCAGTTCTTC
CAWSGMEGKARPFNSYNEQFF
>TRBJ2-7|TRBD2|TRBV6-5
TGTGCCAGCAGGGAACTAGCGGCGGGCGCCTACGAGCAGTACTTC
CASRELAAGAYEQYF
>TRBJ2-5|NA|TRBV30
TGTGCCTGGAGTGGTGGGGCCCGAGGCCTAGAAGAGACCCAGTACTTC
CAWSGGARGLEETQYF
>TRBJ2-7|TRBD2|TRBV6-5
TGTGCCAGCCCTGGGGGGGTCTACGAGCAGTACTTC
CASPGGVYEQYF
>TRBJ2-7|NA|TRBV28
TGTGCCAGCAGTTTCGCCAGGTACGAGCAGTACTTC
CASSFARYEQYF
>TRBJ2-7|TRBD2|TRBV6-5
TGTGCCAGCACCCTACTAGCGGGAGGTACCTACGAGCAGTACTTC
CASTLLAGGTYEQYF
>TRBJ2-7|TRBD1|TRBV6-6
TGTGCCAGCAGTTACGCCAAGACAGGGAGAATTGACGAGCAGTACTTC
CASSYAKTGRIDEQYF
>TRBJ1-2|TRBD1|TRBV11-1
TGTGCCAGCAGCTTCGACAGGGACGTCTATGGCTACACCTTC
CASSFDRDVYGYTF
>TRBJ2-3|TRBD2|TRBV9
TGTGCCAGCAGCGACGGGACTAGCGGGGCTAGCACAGATACGCAGTATTTT
CASSDGTSGASTDTQYF
>TRBJ2-1|TRBD2|TRBV4-3
TGCGCCAGCAGCCAAGAACCTAGCGGGAGAGGGAATGAGCAGTTCTTC
CASSQEPSGRGNEQFF
>TRBJ2-7|NA|TRBV4-1
TGCGCCAGCAGCCAAGTCCAGCGGGTGTCCTACGAGCAGTACTTC
CASSQVQRVSYEQYF
>TRBJ2-6|NA|TRBV27
TGTGCCAGCAGTTTGGGCGCTGGGGCCAACGTCCTGACTTTC
CASSLGAGANVLTF
>TRBJ2-7|NA|TRBV18
TGTGCCAGCTCCCCTACGGGGGTCGGTTCCTACGAGCAGTACTTC
CASSPTGVGSYEQYF
>TRBJ2-5|NA|TRBV29-1
TGCAGCGGCAGGGGTGGGGAGACCCAGTACTTC
CSGRGGETQYF
>TRBJ2-3|TRBD1|TRBV7-9
TGTGCCAGCAGTCTACAGGGGGACACAGATACGCAGTATTTT
CASSLQGDTDTQYF
>TRBJ2-7|TRBD1|TRBV7-9
TGTGCCAGCGAGGGACAGCCCCAATACGAGCAGTACTTC
CASEGQPQYEQYF
>TRBJ2-1|NA|TRBV7-9
TGTGCCAGCAGCTTAGGGCGGGACTCCTACAATGAGCAGTTCTTC
CASSLGRDSYNEQFF
>TRBJ2-7|TRBD2|TRBV5-1
TGCGCCAGCAGAGGGACTAGCGGGAGAACGGTCGAGCAGTACTTC
CASRGTSGRTVEQYF
>TRBJ1-2|NA|TRBV6-1
TGTGCCAGCGGGGCCGATCGACAGTTC
CASGADRQF
>TRBJ2-5|TRBD2|TRBV7-9
TGTGCCAGCAGCCGATTAGGGACTAGCGGGAGGGCCGGTGAGACCCAGTACTTC
CASSRLGTSGRAGETQYF
>TRBJ1-1|NA|TRBV19
TGTGCCAGTAGTATAGTTGGCAGGGGCACTGAAGCTTTCTTT
CASSIVGRGTEAFF
>TRBJ2-3|TRBD2|TRBV29-1
TGCAGCGTCCCGCTAGCGGGGACCACAGATACGCAGTATTTT
CSVPLAGTTDTQYF
>TRBJ2-3|TRBD2|TRBV30
TGTGCCTGGAGTGTACTTGGGGCTGGGAGGGAAGATACGCAGTATTTT
CAWSVLGAGREDTQYF
>TRBJ1-1|NA|TRBV5-1
TGCGCCAGCACCTTACCAGGGGCTGAAGCTTTCTTT
CASTLPGAEAFF
>TRBJ1-2|NA|TRBV6-5
TGTGCCAGCAGTTATCGGGACATCTATGGCTACACCTTC
CASSYRDIYGYTF
>TRBJ1-1|NA|TRBV6-5
TGTGCCAGCAGTTTTACTCGGTTTACTGCGGCTTTCTTT
CASSFTRFTAAFF
>TRBJ2-7|TRBD2|TRBV4-3
TGCGCCAGCAGCCAGAGACTAGCGGGAACTTACGCCTACGAGCAGTACTTC
CASSQRLAGTYAYEQYF
>TRBJ2-5|NA|TRBV28
TGTGCCAGCAGTTCCCGGGGGATCCAAGAGACCCAGTACTTC
CASSSRGIQETQYF
>TRBJ2-5|TRBD2|TRBV5-1
TGCGCCAGCAGCTTGCTGGGACTAGCGGGAGAGGAGACCCAGTACTTC
CASSLLGLAGEETQYF
>TRBJ2-7|TRBD2|TRBV6-1
TGTGCCAGCAGTGTACTAGCGGCCGCCTACGAGCAGTACTTC
CASSVLAAAYEQYF
>TRBJ1-1|NA|TRBV5-1
TGCGCCAGCAGCTTGACAGGATCCACGAACACTGAAGCTTTCTTT
CASSLTGSTNTEAFF
>TRBJ2-7|TRBD2|TRBV4-3
TGCGCCAGCAGCCAAGATATCTTTGGGACTAGCGGCGTACTGGAGCAGTACTTC
CASSQDIFGTSGVLEQYF
>TRBJ2-2|NA|TRBV7-6
TGTGCCAGCAGCACGCAGGGGACCCCCACCGGGGAGCTGTTTTTT
CASSTQGTPTGELFF
>TRBJ1-5|NA|TRBV19
TGTGCCAGTAGGGAGGGTCACTATAGCAATCAGCCCCAGCATTTT
CASREGHYSNQPQHF
>TRBJ2-7|NA|TRBV28
TGTGCCAGCAGTCCACCGAGTTCCCACGAGCAGTACTTC
CASSPPSSHEQYF